Included here is one TCR beta chain sequence, with context. Its specificity is unknown. As for time point: week 23, last vaccination. Each dose of the vaccine consisted of 300 ug of mutant IDH1 20-mer peptide, with topical imiquimod. Astrocytomas that were new, WHO grade 3 or 4, IDH1-mutant and ATRX-lost were present in the donors. This entry belongs to a study of a mutant IDH1 vaccine in newly diagnosed glioma. Per the germline V gene, CDR1 is SQVTM and CDR2 is ANQGSEA. V dropped 5 bases and J dropped 4; count of bases not matched to a gene: 9. The CDR3 is made up of 14 amino acids. The table came from immunoSEQ multiplex PCR; TCRdb's copy has only in-frame clones and leaves some out. The sample consists of just over 80,000 clones, approximately 85% of them appearing once.

The rearrangement uses TRBV29-1 and TRBJ2-5; 8 bases are a match to TRBD2. The sequence was obtained from a man aged 25-45 years with glioma. Some clones in this sample may be carry-over from other donors' samples. Sample: PBMCs, taken from a glioma patient whose treatment included an IDH1 peptide vaccine. In nucleotides, the CDR3 is TGCAGCGTTCTTACGGGGGGGCCGACAGAGACCCAGTACTTC. Translation gives CSVLTGGPTETQYF.